This T cell receptor beta chain was sequenced during a study of CD8 T cells in Susac syndrome. An amount of RNA that ranged from about 0.45 to 1 ug was reverse transcribed with random hexamers. Amplification of TCR beta CDR3 used immunoSEQ multiplex PCR across 54 Vbeta and 13 Jbeta. TCRdb reanalysed the immunoSEQ multiplex PCR reads using MiXCR and keeps one entry per CDR3 protein. The sample gives under 70,000 distinct CDR3 sequences, approximately 92% of which show up once; roughly 0.19% is in the top ten. CD8+ and CD4+ T cells from blood underwent TCR beta sequencing, which was carried out in a high-throughput format. The controls, all healthy donors, were matched for age and sex. FACS was used to enrich TEMRA cells, whereas the CD8+ and CD4+ T cells were obtained by negative isolation. The clonotype was recovered from a human donor in good health. The sequenced sample consisted of CD8+ T cells from PBMCs.

The CDR3 sequence is CASRLGTANEQYF. In nucleotides, the CDR3 is TGTGCCAGCAGGCTCGGGACAGCCAACGAGCAGTACTTC. The J gene is TRBJ2-7, the V gene TRBV12-3 or TRBV12-4, with TRBD1 identical over 7 bases. Trimming at V came to 6 bases and at J to 5 bases, leaving 7 bases not matched to a gene. The CDR3 is made up of 13 amino acids.